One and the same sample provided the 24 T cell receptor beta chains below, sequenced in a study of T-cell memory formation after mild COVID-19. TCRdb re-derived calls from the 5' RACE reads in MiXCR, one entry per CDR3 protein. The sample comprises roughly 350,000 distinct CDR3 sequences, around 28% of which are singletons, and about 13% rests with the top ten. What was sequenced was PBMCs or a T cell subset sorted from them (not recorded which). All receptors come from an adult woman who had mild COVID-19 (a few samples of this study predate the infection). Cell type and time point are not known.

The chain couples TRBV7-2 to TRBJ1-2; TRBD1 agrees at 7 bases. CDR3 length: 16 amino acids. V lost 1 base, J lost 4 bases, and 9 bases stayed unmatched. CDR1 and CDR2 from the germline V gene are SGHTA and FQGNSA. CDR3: CASSLGAGTASYGYTF. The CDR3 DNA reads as TGTGCCAGCAGCTTAGGGGCCGGGACAGCTAGCTATGGCTACACCTTC.

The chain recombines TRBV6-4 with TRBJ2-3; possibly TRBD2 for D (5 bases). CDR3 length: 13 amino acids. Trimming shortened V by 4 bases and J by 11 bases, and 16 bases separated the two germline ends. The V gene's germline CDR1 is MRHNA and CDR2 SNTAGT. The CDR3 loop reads CASSGTVEGGQYF. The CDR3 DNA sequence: TGTGCCAGCAGTGGCACGGTGGAAGGAGGGCAGTATTTT.

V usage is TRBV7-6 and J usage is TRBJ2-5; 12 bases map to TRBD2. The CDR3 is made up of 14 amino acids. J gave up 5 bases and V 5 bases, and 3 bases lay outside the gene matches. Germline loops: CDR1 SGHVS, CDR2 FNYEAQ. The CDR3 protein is CASSPSGGAETQYF. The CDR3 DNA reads TGTGCCAGCAGCCCTAGCGGGGGGGCCGAGACCCAGTACTTC.

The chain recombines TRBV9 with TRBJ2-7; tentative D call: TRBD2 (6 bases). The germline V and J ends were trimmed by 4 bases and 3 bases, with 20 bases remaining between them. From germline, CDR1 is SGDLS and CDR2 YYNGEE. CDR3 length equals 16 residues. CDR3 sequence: CASSPGGTKGIYEQYF. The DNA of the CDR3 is TGTGCCAGCAGCCCAGGAGGGACGAAAGGGATCTACGAGCAGTACTTC.

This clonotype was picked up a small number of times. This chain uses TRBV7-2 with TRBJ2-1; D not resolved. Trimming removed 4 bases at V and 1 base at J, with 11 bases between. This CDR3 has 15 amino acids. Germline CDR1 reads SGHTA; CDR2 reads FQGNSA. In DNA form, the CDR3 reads TGTGCCAGCAGCTCCCTACAGCCGTCCTACAATGAGCAGTTCTTC. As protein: CASSSLQPSYNEQFF.

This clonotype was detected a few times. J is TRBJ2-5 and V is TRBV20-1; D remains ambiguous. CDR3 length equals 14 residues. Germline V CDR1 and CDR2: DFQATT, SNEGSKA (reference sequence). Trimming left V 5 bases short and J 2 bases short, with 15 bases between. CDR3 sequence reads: CSAPARSSQETQYF. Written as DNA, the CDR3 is TGCAGTGCTCCCGCCAGGAGTTCTCAAGAGACCCAGTACTTC.

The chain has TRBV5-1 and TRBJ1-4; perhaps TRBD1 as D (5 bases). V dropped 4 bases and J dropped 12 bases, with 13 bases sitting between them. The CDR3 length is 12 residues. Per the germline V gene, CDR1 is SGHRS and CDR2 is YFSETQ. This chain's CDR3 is CASSGGAGELFF. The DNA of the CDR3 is TGCGCCAGCAGCGGAGGGGCAGGTGAACTGTTTTTT. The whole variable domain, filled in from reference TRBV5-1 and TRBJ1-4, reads KAGVTQTPRYLIKTRGQQVTLSCSPISGHRSVSWYQQTPGQGLQFLFEYFSETQRNKGNFPGRFSGRQFSNSRSEMNVSTLELGDSALYLCASSGGAGELFFGSGTQLSVL.

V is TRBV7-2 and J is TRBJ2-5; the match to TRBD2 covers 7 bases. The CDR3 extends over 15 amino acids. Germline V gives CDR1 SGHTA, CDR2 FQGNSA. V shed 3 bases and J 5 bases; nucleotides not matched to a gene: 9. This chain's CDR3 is CASSFSWREWETQYF. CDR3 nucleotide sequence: TGTGCCAGCAGCTTTTCCTGGCGGGAGTGGGAGACCCAGTACTTC.

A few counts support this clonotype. In nucleotides, the CDR3 is TGTGCCAGCAGCGTAGGGAGGGGAAACATTCAGTACTTC. The encoded protein is CASSVGRGNIQYF. This rearrangement joins TRBV9 to TRBJ2-4; D is perhaps TRBD2 (6 bases). The CDR3 contains 13 residues. The V end lost 0 bases, the J end lost 6 bases, and 7 bases lay between the germline ends. Germline assignment: CDR1 SGDLS and CDR2 YYNGEE.

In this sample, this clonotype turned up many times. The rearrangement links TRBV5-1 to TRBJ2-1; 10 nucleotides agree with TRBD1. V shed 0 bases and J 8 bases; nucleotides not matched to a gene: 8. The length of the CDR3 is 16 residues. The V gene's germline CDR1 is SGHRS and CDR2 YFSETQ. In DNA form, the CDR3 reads TGCGCCAGCAGCTTGGGAGTGGGACAGGGGTTGGATGAGCAGTTCTTC. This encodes CASSLGVGQGLDEQFF. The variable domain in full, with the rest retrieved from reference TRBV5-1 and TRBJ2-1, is KAGVTQTPRYLIKTRGQQVTLSCSPISGHRSVSWYQQTPGQGLQFLFEYFSETQRNKGNFPGRFSGRQFSNSRSEMNVSTLELGDSALYLCASSLGVGQGLDEQFFGPGTRLTVL.

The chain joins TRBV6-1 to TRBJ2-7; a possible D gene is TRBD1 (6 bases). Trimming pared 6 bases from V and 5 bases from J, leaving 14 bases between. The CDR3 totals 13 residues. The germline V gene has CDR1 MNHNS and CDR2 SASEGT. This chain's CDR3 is CASRRGTWDEQYF. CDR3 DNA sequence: TGTGCCAGCAGGAGGGGGACATGGGACGAGCAGTACTTC.

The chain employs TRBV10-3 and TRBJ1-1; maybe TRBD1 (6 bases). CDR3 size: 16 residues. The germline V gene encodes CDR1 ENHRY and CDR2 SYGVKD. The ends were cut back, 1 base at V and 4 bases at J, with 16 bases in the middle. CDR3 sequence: CAISEYQQGFGTEAFF. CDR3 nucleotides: TGTGCCATCAGTGAGTATCAACAGGGTTTCGGCACTGAAGCTTTCTTT.

For the CDR3, the DNA is TGTGCCAGCAGCCAGGAAGGCGGACAGCAAGTCTCTGGAAACACCATATATTTT. It translates to CASSQEGGQQVSGNTIYF. The J gene is TRBJ1-3, the V gene TRBV4-2; D might be TRBD1 (6 bases). Trimming removed 3 bases at V and 0 bases at J, with 18 bases between. Looked up from germline, CDR1 is LGHNA and CDR2 is YNFKEQ. There are 18 residues in the CDR3.

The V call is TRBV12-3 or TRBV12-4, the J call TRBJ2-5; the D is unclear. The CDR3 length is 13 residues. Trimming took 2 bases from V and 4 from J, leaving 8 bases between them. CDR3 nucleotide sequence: TGTGCCAGCAGTTTAATGGCTGGAGAGACCCAGTACTTC. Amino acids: CASSLMAGETQYF.

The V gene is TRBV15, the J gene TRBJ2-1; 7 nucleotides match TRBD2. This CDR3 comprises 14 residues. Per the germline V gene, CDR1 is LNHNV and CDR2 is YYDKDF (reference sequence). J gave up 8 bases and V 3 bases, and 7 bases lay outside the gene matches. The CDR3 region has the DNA TGTGCCACCAGCAGGGAGGGACTATCTTATGAGCAGTTCTTC. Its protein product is CATSREGLSYEQFF. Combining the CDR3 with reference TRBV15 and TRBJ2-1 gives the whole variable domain DAMVIQNPRYQVTQFGKPVTLSCSQTLNHNVMYWYQQKSSQAPKLLFHYYDKDFNNEADTPDNFQSRRPNTSFCFLDIRSPGLGDTAMYLCATSREGLSYEQFFGPGTRLTVL.

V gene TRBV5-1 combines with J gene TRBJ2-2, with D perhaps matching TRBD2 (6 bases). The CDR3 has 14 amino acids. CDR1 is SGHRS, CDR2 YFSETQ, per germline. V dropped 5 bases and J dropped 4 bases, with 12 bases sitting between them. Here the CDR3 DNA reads TGCGCCAGCAGATATTCTAGCGCCACCGGGGAGCTGTTTTTT. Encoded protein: CASRYSSATGELFF.

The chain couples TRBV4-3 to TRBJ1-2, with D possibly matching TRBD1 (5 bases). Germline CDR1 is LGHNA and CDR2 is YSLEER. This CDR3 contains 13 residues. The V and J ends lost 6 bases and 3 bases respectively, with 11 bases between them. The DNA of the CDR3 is TGCGCCAGCAGGAGCATGGGGGACTATGGCTACACCTTC. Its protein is CASRSMGDYGYTF.

The CDR3, as DNA: TGTGCCAGCAGCCAACTCCCCGGGACAGGGGCCTATAGCAATCAGCCCCAGCATTTT. Translating it yields CASSQLPGTGAYSNQPQHF. The gene calls are TRBV3-1 and TRBJ1-5, with 10 positions matching TRBD1. The V gene end was trimmed by 2 bases and the J gene end by 0 bases; junction bases not matched to a gene: 10. The CDR3 runs to 19 residues. The V gene's germline CDR1 is LGHDT and CDR2 YNNKEL (reference sequence).

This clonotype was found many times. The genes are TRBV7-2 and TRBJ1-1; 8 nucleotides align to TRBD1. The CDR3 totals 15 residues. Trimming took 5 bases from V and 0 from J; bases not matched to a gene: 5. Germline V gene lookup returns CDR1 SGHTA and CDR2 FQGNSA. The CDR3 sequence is CASSPRTGMNTEAFF. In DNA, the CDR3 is TGTGCCAGCAGCCCGCGGACAGGGATGAACACTGAAGCTTTCTTT.

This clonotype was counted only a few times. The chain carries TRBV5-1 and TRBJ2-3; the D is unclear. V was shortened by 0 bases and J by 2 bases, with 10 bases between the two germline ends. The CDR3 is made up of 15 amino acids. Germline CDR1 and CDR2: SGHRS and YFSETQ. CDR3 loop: CASSLEGQITDTQYF. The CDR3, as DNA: TGCGCCAGCAGCTTGGAAGGCCAGATCACAGATACGCAGTATTTT.

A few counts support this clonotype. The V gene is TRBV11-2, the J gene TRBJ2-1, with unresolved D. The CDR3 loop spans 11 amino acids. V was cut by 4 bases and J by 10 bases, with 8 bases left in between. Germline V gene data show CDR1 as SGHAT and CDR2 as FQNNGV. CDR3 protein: CASSSAWEQFF. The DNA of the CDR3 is TGTGCCAGCAGCTCCGCCTGGGAGCAGTTCTTC.

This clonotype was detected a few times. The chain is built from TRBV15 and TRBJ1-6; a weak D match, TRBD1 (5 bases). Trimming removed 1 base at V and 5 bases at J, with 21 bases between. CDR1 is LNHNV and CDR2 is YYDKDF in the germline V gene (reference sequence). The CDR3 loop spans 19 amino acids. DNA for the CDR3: TGTGCCACCAGCAGAGCGGGTTCGATAGGGGTTGGGAATAATTCACCCCTCCACTTT. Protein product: CATSRAGSIGVGNNSPLHF.

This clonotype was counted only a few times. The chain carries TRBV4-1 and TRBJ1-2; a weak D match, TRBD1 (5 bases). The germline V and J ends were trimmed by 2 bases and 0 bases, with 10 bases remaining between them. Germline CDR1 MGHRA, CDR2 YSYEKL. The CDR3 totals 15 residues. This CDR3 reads CASSQIQDANYGYTF. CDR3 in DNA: TGCGCCAGCAGCCAAATACAGGACGCTAACTATGGCTACACCTTC.

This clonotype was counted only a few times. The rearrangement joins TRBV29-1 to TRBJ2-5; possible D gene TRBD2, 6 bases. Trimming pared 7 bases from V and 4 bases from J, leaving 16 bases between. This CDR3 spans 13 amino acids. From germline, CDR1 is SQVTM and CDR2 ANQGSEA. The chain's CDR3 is CSAEGPGVETQYF. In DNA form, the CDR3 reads TGCAGCGCCGAAGGGCCGGGAGTAGAGACCCAGTACTTC.